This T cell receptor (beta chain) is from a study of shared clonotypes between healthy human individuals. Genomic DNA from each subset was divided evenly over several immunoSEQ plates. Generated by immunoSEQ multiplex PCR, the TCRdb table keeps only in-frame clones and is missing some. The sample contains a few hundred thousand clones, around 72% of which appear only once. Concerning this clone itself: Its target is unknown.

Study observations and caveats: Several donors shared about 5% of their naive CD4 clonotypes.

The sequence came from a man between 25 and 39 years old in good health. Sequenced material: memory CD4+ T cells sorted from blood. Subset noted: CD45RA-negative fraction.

This CDR3 is CASSTYGTRQLYTF. CDR3 DNA: TGTGCCAGTAGTACCTACGGGACACGGCAACTTTACACCTTC. The rearrangement links TRBV19 to TRBJ1-2; possible D gene TRBD1, 6 bases. CDR1 and CDR2 (germline): LNHDA, SQIVND (reference sequence). CDR3 size: 14 residues. V was pared by 4 bases and J by 11 bases, with 20 bases between.